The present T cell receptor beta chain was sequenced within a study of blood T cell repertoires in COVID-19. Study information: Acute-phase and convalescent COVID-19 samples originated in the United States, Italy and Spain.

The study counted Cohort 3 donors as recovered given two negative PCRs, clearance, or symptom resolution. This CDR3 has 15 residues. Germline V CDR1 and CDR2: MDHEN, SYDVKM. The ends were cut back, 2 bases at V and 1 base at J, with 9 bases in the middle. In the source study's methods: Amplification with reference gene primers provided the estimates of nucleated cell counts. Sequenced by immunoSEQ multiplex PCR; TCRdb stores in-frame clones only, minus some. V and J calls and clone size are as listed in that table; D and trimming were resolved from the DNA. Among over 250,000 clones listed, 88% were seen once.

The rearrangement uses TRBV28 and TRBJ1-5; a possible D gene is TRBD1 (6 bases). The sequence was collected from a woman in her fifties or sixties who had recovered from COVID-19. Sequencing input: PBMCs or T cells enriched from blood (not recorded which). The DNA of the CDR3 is TGTGCCAGCAGTTTACCCCAGGGGAGCAATCAGCCCCAGCATTTT. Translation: CASSLPQGSNQPQHF.